The clone carrying this T cell receptor beta chain appeared a single time. Its target is not known. This sample was included in a study of T cell responses to AZD1222 COVID-19 vaccine. Study-level findings and limits: The donors showed a predominance of white British ancestry and of females, with possible underestimation of clonal diversity. Seropositive at baseline were only six AZD1222 recipients. Spike as a whole was targeted by vaccine-associated CD4 TCRs, dominant at 160-218 and 743-854. No repertoire was sampled before or during the peak T cell response, only after it.

The CDR3 loop spans 12 amino acids. The V and J ends lost 4 bases and 8 bases respectively, with 14 bases between them. CDR1 and CDR2 (germline): GTSNPN, SVGIG (reference sequence). Produced via immunoSEQ multiplex PCR; TCRdb's table is partial and in-frame only. Seen here are approximately 130,000 clones, about 93% observed once, and the top ten hold about 0.86%. This receptor was obtained from an adult in good health. This rearrangement joins TRBV30 to TRBJ1-2; possibly TRBD1 for D (6 bases). The source was peripheral blood, collected on day 0 of AZD1222 vaccination. The CDR3 region is CAWTTQGWGYTF. The CDR3, as DNA: TGTGCCTGGACGACACAGGGCTGGGGCTACACCTTC.